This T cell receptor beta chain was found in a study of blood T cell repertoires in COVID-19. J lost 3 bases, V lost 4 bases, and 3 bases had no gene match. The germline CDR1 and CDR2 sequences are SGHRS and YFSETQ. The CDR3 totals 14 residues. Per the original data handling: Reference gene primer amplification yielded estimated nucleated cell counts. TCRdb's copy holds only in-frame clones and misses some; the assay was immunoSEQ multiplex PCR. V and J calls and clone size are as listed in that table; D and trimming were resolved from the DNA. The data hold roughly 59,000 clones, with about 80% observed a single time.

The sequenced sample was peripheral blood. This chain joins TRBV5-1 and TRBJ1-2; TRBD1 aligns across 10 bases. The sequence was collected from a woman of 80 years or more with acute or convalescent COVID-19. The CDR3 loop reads CASSPGTGDYGYTF. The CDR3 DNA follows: TGCGCCAGCAGCCCCGGGACAGGGGACTATGGCTACACCTTC.